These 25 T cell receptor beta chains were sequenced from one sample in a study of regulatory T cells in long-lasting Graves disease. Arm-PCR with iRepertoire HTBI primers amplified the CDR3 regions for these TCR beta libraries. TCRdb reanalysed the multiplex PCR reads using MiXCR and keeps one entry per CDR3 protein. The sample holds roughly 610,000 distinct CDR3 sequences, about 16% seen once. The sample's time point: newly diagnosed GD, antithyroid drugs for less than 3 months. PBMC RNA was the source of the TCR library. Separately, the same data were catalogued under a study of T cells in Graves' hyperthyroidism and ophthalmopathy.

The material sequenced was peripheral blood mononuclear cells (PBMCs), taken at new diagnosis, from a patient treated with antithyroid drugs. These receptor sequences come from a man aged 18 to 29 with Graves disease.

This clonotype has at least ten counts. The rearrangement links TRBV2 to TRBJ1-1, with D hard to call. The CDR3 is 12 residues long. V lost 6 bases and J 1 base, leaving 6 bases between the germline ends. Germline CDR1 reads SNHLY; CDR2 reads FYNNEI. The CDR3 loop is CASRTENTEAFF. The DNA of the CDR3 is TGTGCCAGCAGAACGGAGAACACTGAAGCTTTCTTT.

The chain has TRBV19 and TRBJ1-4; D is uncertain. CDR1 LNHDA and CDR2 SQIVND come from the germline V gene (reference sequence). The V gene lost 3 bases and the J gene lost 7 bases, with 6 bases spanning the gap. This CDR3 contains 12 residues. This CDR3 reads CASSIPFEKLFF. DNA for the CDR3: TGTGCCAGTAGTATCCCTTTTGAAAAACTGTTTTTT.

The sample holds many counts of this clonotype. The CDR3 bases are TGTGCCAGCAGTTTACCTTTATTAACTGAAGCTTTCTTT. It yields the protein CASSLPLLTEAFF. The chain recombines TRBV28 with TRBJ1-1; D gene unclear. Germline V gene data show CDR1 as MDHEN and CDR2 as SYDVKM. The CDR3 is 13 amino acids. V lost 2 bases and J 5 bases, leaving 9 bases between the germline ends.

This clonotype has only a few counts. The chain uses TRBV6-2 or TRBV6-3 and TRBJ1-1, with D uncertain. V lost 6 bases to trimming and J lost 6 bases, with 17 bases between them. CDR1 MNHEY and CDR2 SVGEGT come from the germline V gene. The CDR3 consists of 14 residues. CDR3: CASSDRPRESEAFF. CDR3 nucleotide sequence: TGTGCCAGCAGCGATCGCCCAAGAGAGTCTGAAGCTTTCTTT.

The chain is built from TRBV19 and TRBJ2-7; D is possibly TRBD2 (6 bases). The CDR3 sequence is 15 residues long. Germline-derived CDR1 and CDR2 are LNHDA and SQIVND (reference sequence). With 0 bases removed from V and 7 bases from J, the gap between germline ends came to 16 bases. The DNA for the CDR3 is TGTGCCAGTAGTATAGATGTCGACGGGAGATGGGAGCAGTACTTC. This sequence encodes CASSIDVDGRWEQYF. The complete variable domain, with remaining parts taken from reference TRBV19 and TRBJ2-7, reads DGGITQSPKYLFRKEGQNVTLSCEQNLNHDAMYWYRQDPGQGLRLIYYSQIVNDFQKGDIAEGYSVSREKKESFPLTVTSAQKNPTAFYLCASSIDVDGRWEQYFGPGTRLTVT.

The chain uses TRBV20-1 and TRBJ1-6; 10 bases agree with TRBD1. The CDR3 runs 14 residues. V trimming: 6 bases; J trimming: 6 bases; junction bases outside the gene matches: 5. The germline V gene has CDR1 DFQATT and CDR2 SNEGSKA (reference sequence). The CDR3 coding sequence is TGCAGTGCCAAGACAGGGGGCGGTAATTCACCCCTCCACTTT. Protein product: CSAKTGGGNSPLHF.

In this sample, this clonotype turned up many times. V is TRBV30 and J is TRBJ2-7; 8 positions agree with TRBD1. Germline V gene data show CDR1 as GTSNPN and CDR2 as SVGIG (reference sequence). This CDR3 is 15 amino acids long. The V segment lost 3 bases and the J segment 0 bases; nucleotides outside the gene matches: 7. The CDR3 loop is CAWSADRGISYEQYF. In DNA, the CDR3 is TGTGCCTGGAGCGCCGACAGGGGAATCTCCTACGAGCAGTACTTC.

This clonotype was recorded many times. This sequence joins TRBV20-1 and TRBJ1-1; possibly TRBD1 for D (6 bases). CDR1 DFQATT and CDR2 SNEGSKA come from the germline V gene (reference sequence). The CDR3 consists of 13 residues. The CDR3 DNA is TGCAGCGTACGCAGGGGAGAGAACACTGAAGCTTTCTTT. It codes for CSVRRGENTEAFF.

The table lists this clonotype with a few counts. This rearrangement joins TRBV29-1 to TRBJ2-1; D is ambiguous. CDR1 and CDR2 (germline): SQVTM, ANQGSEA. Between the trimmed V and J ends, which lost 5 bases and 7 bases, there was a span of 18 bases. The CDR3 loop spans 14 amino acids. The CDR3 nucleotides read TGCAGCGTTTGGTTAGTAGTGGGTGGGAATGAGCAGTTCTTC. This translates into CSVWLVVGGNEQFF.

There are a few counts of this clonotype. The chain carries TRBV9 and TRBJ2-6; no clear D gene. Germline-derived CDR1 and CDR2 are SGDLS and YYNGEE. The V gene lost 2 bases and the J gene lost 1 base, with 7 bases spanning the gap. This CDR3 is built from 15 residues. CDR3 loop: CASSVSGSGANVLTF. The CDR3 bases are TGTGCCAGCAGCGTTTCCGGATCTGGGGCCAACGTCCTGACTTTC.

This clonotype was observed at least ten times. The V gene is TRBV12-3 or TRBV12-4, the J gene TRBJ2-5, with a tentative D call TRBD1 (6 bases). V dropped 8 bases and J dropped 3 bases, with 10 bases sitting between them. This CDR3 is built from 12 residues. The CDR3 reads CASGNREETQYF. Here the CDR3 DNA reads TGTGCCAGCGGCAACAGGGAAGAGACCCAGTACTTC.

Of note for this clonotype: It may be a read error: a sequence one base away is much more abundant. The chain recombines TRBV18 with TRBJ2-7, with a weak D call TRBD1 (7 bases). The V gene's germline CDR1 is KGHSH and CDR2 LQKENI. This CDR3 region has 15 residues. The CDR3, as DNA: TGTGCCGGCTCCCCTCAGGGGGGCGCTTCCCACGAGCAGTACTTC. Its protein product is CAGSPQGGASHEQYF.

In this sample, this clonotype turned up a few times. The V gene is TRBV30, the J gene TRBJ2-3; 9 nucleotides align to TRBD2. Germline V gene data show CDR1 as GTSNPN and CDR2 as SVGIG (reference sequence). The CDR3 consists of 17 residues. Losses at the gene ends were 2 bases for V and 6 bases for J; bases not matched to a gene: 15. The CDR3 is CAWSRDYGGRARDTQYF. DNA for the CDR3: TGTGCCTGGAGTAGGGACTATGGCGGGAGGGCCCGGGATACGCAGTATTTT.

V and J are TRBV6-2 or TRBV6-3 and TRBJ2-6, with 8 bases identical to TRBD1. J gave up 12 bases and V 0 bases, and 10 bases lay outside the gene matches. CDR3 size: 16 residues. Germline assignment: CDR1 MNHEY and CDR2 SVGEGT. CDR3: CASSYSSGQGGVVLTF. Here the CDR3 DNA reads TGTGCCAGCAGTTACTCCTCCGGACAGGGCGGGGTCGTCCTGACTTTC.

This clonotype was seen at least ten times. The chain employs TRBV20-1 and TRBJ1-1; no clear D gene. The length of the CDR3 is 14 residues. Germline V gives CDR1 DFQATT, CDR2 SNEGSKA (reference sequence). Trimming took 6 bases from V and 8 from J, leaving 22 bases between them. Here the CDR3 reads CSARFDRQAGEAFF. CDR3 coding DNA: TGCAGTGCCCGCTTCGATAGGCAGGCGGGGGAAGCTTTCTTT.

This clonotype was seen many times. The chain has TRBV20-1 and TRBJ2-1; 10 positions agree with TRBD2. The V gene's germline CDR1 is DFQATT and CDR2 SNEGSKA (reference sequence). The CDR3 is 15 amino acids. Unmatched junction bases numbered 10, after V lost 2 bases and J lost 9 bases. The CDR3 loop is CSARLRASGRSEQFF. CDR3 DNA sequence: TGCAGTGCTAGACTTAGGGCTAGCGGGAGAAGTGAGCAGTTCTTC.

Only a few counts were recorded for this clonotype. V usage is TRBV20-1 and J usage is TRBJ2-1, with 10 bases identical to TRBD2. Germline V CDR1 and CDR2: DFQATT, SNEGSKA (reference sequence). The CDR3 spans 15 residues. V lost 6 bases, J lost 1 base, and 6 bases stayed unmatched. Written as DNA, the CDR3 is TGCAGTGCCCTTTCTAGCGGGAGTTCCTACAATGAGCAGTTCTTC. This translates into CSALSSGSSYNEQFF.

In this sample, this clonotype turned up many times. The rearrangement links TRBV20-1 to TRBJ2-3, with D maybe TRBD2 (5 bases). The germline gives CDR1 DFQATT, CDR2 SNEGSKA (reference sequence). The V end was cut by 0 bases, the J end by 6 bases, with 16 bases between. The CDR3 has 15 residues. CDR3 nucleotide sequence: TGCAGTGCTAGAGAACGGACTTCCCCTCTGGATACGCAGTATTTT. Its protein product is CSARERTSPLDTQYF.

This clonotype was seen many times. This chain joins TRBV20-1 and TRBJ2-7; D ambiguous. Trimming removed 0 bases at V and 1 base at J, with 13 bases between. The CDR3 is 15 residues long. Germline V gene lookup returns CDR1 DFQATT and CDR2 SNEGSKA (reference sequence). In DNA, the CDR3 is TGCAGTGCTAGAGATCTGGCACACAAGTCCTACGAGCAGTACTTC. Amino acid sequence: CSARDLAHKSYEQYF.

CDR3 region: CASSVNYGPPDEQFF. DNA for the CDR3: TGTGCCAGCAGTGTCAACTATGGACCTCCGGATGAGCAGTTCTTC. This chain links TRBV6-1 with TRBJ2-1; unclear D gene. Per the germline V gene, CDR1 is MNHNS and CDR2 is SASEGT. This CDR3 has 15 amino acids. Trimming took off 4 bases at V and 8 bases at J, with 18 bases between the two ends.

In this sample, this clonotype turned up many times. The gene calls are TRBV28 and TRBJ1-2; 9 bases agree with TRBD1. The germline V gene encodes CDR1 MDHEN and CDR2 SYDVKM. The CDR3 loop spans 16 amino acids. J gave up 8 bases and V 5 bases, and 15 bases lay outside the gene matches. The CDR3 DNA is TGTGCCAGCAGTCCCGGACAGGGGTGGGGAGGTAACGGCTACACCTTC. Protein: CASSPGQGWGGNGYTF.

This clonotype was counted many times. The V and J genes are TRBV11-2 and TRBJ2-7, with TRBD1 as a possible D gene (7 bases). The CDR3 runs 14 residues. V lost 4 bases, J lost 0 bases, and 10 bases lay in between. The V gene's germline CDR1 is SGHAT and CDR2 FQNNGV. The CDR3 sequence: CASSYRGLSYEQYF. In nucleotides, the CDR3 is TGTGCCAGCAGCTACAGGGGACTCTCCTACGAGCAGTACTTC. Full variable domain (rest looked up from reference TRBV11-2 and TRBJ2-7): EAGVAQSPRYKIIEKRQSVAFWCNPISGHATLYWYQQILGQGPKLLIQFQNNGVVDDSQLPKDRFSAERLKGVDSTLKIQPAKLEDSAVYLCASSYRGLSYEQYFGPGTRLTVT.

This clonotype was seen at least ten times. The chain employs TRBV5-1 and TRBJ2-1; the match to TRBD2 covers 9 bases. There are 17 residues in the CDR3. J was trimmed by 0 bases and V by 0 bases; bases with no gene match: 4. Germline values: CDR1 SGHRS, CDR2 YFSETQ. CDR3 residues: CASSLEASGISYNEQFF. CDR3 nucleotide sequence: TGCGCCAGCAGCTTGGAGGCTAGCGGGATCTCCTACAATGAGCAGTTCTTC.

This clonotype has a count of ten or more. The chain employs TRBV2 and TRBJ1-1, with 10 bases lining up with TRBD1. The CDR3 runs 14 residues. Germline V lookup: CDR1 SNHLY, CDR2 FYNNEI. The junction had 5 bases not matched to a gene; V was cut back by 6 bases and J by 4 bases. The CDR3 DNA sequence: TGTGCCAGCAGCGGGGACAGGGGTGGCACTGAAGCTTTCTTT. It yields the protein CASSGDRGGTEAFF. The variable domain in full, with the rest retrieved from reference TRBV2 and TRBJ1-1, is EPEVTQTPSHQVTQMGQEVILRCVPISNHLYFYWYRQILGQKVEFLVSFYNNEISEKSEIFDDQFSVERPDGSNFTLKIRSTKLEDSAMYFCASSGDRGGTEAFFGQGTRLTVV.

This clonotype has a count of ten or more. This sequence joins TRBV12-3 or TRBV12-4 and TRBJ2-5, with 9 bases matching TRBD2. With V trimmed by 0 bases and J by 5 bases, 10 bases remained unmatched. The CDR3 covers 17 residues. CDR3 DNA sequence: TGTGCCAGCAGTTTAGCTGTGAGCGGGAGGTCTCGGGAGACCCAGTACTTC. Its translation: CASSLAVSGRSRETQYF.